The rows below give T cell receptor beta chains drawn from one sample of a study of vaccination effects on CD4 cells after COVID-19. No antigen is known for these receptors. The repertoire was sequenced with immunoSEQ multiplex PCR; TCRdb's copy has only in-frame clones and lacks some. Of some 69,000 clones listed, roughly 74% are singletons. The source was CD4+ T cells from PBMCs cultured with HCoV-NL63 spike peptides, collected before COVID-19 vaccination. All receptors come from a human donor who received a COVID-19 vaccine. The CDR3 runs from the conserved cysteine through the conserved F or W. The order of the fields is J gene, D gene, V gene, clone size, CDR3 DNA, CDR3 protein. The D gene is left open where the match is weak. Only some rows state a clone size, as once, few, many or a class for expanded clones.

>TRBJ2-5|NA|TRBV5-1|NA
TGCGCCAGCAGCCAGGCGAAGCAAGAGACCCAGTACTTC
CASSQAKQETQYF
>TRBJ1-2|NA|TRBV6-2/TRBV6-3|NA
TGTGCCAGCAGCTATTCAACGGGCCGAGCTAACTATGGCTACACCTTC
CASSYSTGRANYGYTF
>TRBJ2-1|NA|TRBV7-9|NA
TGTGCCAGCAGTAAGACCGCTCTTCGCAATGAGCAGTTCTTC
CASSKTALRNEQFF
>TRBJ2-4|NA|TRBV3-1/TRBV3-2|NA
TGTGCCAGCAGCCAAGTGGGGGGCATTCAGTACTTC
CASSQVGGIQYF
>TRBJ2-4|NA|TRBV6-5|few
TGTGCCAGCAGCCCCCCGGACGTTATCAAAAACATTCAGTACTTC
CASSPPDVIKNIQYF
>TRBJ2-1|TRBD2|TRBV5-5|few
TGTGCCAGCAGCTTGGTGGCGCGGGGGTCAATATACAATGAGCAGTTCTTC
CASSLVARGSIYNEQFF
>TRBJ1-5|NA|TRBV28|NA
TGTGCCAGCAGTTTATCGACAGGACCAGGTAGTTGGCCCCAGCATTTT
CASSLSTGPGSWPQHF
>TRBJ2-1|TRBD2|TRBV5-1|NA
TGCGCCAGCAGCTCCTCTCTAGCGGGGGCTAATGAGCAGTTCTTC
CASSSSLAGANEQFF
>TRBJ2-1|NA|TRBV30|NA
TGTGCCTGGAGCGTGCGGAACGACAATGAGCAGTTCTTC
CAWSVRNDNEQFF
>TRBJ2-1|TRBD2|TRBV6-6|few
TGTGCCAGCAGTCCAGGGACTAGCGGGCTGTCCTACAATGAGCAGTTCTTC
CASSPGTSGLSYNEQFF
>TRBJ1-2|NA|TRBV4-1|NA
TGCGCCAGCAGCCAAGAATTTAAGGCGGGGGCTAACTATGGCTACACCTTC
CASSQEFKAGANYGYTF
>TRBJ1-2|TRBD1|TRBV5-4|NA
TGTGCCAGCAGCGAAACAGGACAGGGTCCAGGCTACACCTTC
CASSETGQGPGYTF
>TRBJ1-4|NA|TRBV4-1|NA
TGCGCCAGCAGCCAAATCGGAGGCTCTTACCAGCAGGGAAAACTGTTTTTT
CASSQIGGSYQQGKLFF
>TRBJ2-1|NA|TRBV2|few
TGTGCCAGCACCCCCCCCGGGACACTTTATTACAATGAGCAGTTCTTC
CASTPPGTLYYNEQFF
>TRBJ2-4|NA|TRBV5-1|NA
TGCGCCAGCAGCCCTTTGGACCTTCACATTCAGTACTTC
CASSPLDLHIQYF
>TRBJ2-3|TRBD1|TRBV3-1/TRBV3-2|NA
TGTGCCAGCAGCCGACAGGGCGGAACAGATACGCAGTATTTT
CASSRQGGTDTQYF
>TRBJ2-2|NA|TRBV6-6|NA
TGTGCCAGCAGCCGTATCGTCTCGAACACCGGGGAGCTGTTTTTT
CASSRIVSNTGELFF
>TRBJ2-5|TRBD1|TRBV20-1|NA
TGCAGTGTTCAGGGGGAAGAGACCCAGTACTTC
CSVQGEETQYF
>TRBJ1-5|NA|TRBV10-1|few
TGCGCCAGCAGTGCACAGTATAGCAATCAGCCCCAGCATTTT
CASSAQYSNQPQHF
>TRBJ2-3|NA|TRBV14|few
TGTGCCAGCAGCCCCTTGATGGGCAGTAGCACAGATACGCAGTATTTT
CASSPLMGSSTDTQYF
>TRBJ2-5|NA|TRBV7-9|NA
TGTGCCAGCAGGCACCAAGTCGAGACCCAGTACTTC
CASRHQVETQYF
>TRBJ2-3|TRBD1|TRBV3-1/TRBV3-2|once
TGTGCCAGCAGCCACCGGGGACAGGCTAAAAGGGGCAAAGATACGCAGTATTTT
CASSHRGQAKRGKDTQYF
>TRBJ2-2|NA|TRBV5-1|NA
TGCGCCAGCAGCTTGTCCATCACGGCGGAGGTAACCGGGGAGCTGTTTTTT
CASSLSITAEVTGELFF
>TRBJ1-2|NA|TRBV11-2|NA
TGTGCCAGCAGCCCCCTCGGGGGGCCGCTCGGTGGCTACACCTTC
CASSPLGGPLGGYTF
>TRBJ2-2|NA|TRBV6-5|NA
TGTGCCAGCAGTTATAAGAGGCGGGGAACCGGGGAGCTGTTTTTT
CASSYKRRGTGELFF
>TRBJ2-1|NA|TRBV10-1|NA
TGCGCCAGCAGAGGCGGGACCTACAATGAGCAGTTCTTC
CASRGGTYNEQFF
>TRBJ2-4|TRBD1|TRBV3-1/TRBV3-2|NA
TGTGCCAGCAGCCGGGACCGGGACAGCAAAAACATTCAGTACTTC
CASSRDRDSKNIQYF
>TRBJ1-3|TRBD1|TRBV5-1|NA
TGCGCCAGCAGACCCGGGACAGGAGCTGGAAACACCATATATTTT
CASRPGTGAGNTIYF
>TRBJ2-2|NA|TRBV29-1|NA
TGCAGCGTTGATTCTCTAAACACCGGGGAGCTGTTTTTT
CSVDSLNTGELFF
>TRBJ1-3|NA|TRBV5-6|NA
TGTGCCAGCAGCCCAACGGGGGGCGGAAACACCATATATTTT
CASSPTGGGNTIYF
>TRBJ1-1|NA|TRBV5-1|NA
TGCGCCAGCAGCTTAAGACAGAACACTGAAGCTTTCTTT
CASSLRQNTEAFF
>TRBJ2-5|NA|TRBV5-1|NA
TGCGCCAGCAGCTTGACGGTCCCAGAGACCCAGTACTTC
CASSLTVPETQYF
>TRBJ1-5|NA|TRBV2|few
TGTGCCAGCAGTGAGGGGGCGCCTGGCAATCAGCCCCAGCATTTT
CASSEGAPGNQPQHF
>TRBJ1-2|NA|TRBV27|once
TGTGCCAGCAGTAATCTCGGAGGCCAATATGGCTACACCTTC
CASSNLGGQYGYTF
>TRBJ1-6|NA|TRBV14|NA
TGTGCCAGCAGCCAGAGGGCACAGAAAGCGGGACATCAAAATTCACCCCTCCACTTT
CASSQRAQKAGHQNSPLHF
>TRBJ1-6|NA|TRBV28|NA
TGTGCCAGCAGTACGTCAGGAATTGATAATTCACCCCTCCACTTT
CASSTSGIDNSPLHF
>TRBJ1-6|NA|TRBV7-2|NA
TGTGCCAGCAGTCGCGATTGGGGTAATTCACCCCTCCACTTT
CASSRDWGNSPLHF
>TRBJ2-5|TRBD2|TRBV10-1|once
TGCGCCAGCAGTGAGTCGATGTCTAGCGGGGCTGGGGAGACCCAGTACTTC
CASSESMSSGAGETQYF
>TRBJ1-5|NA|TRBV7-8|NA
TGTGCCAGCAGCGCACAGAGTGGTCAGCCCCAGCATTTT
CASSAQSGQPQHF
>TRBJ1-5|NA|TRBV12-5|NA
TGTGCTAGTGGTTTGGCCCATCCGCCCCAGCATTTT
CASGLAHPPQHF
>TRBJ2-1|TRBD2|TRBV5-1|NA
TGCGCCAGCACCCCCGGGGGGGACTACAATGAGCAGTTCTTC
CASTPGGDYNEQFF
>TRBJ2-3|NA|TRBV7-3|NA
TGTGCCAGCAGAGTCTCAGGCGGTGCAGATACGCAGTATTTT
CASRVSGGADTQYF
>TRBJ1-3|NA|TRBV4-3|NA
TGCGCCAGCAGCCCCCACGCTGGAAACACCATATATTTT
CASSPHAGNTIYF
>TRBJ2-1|TRBD2|TRBV2|NA
TGTGCCAGCAGCCCCGGGGGGGCTCGGAATGAGCAGTTCTTC
CASSPGGARNEQFF
>TRBJ2-4|NA|TRBV12-3/TRBV12-4|NA
TGTGCCAGCAGGACAGGCGGAAACATTCAGTACTTC
CASRTGGNIQYF
>TRBJ2-3|TRBD1|TRBV2|once
TGTGCCAGCACCGACAGGGGGACCACAGATACGCAGTATTTT
CASTDRGTTDTQYF
>TRBJ1-2|NA|TRBV29-1|NA
TGCAGCGTTGACTTTAGGGGAACTAACTATGGCTACACCTTC
CSVDFRGTNYGYTF
>TRBJ1-5|NA|TRBV5-1|NA
TGCGCCAGCACCGCGGACCCCAATAGCAATCAGCCCCAGCATTTT
CASTADPNSNQPQHF
>TRBJ1-1|NA|TRBV7-2|NA
TGTGCCAGCAGCTTATCCGGGATTGAAGCTTTCTTT
CASSLSGIEAFF
>TRBJ1-1|NA|TRBV18|NA
TGTGCCAGCTCACCAAATTTTTTGAACACTGAAGCTTTCTTT
CASSPNFLNTEAFF
>TRBJ2-1|TRBD1|TRBV24-1|few
TGTGCCACCAGTGACCCGGGACAGGGCTTCAATGAGCAGTTCTTC
CATSDPGQGFNEQFF
>TRBJ1-6|NA|TRBV7-2|few
TGTGCCAGCAGCTTGGGGGCCTATAATTCACCCCTCCACTTT
CASSLGAYNSPLHF
>TRBJ1-2|NA|TRBV18|NA
TGTGCCAGCTCACCTATGGGGGGGCAGGAGGACTATGGCTACACCTTC
CASSPMGGQEDYGYTF